A single sample gave rise to the 3 T cell receptor beta chains below, sequenced in a study of PD-L1 blockade in urothelial cancer. Produced via immunoSEQ multiplex PCR; TCRdb's table is partial and in-frame only. The sample lists some 97,000 clones; over 80% were seen once. The sequencing here drew on PBMCs, taken around atezolizumab (anti-PD-L1) treatment. The receptor source for this set is a woman of 80 years or more with urothelial cancer.

The chain recombines TRBV6-4 with TRBJ1-5; D not resolved. Germline V gives CDR1 MRHNA, CDR2 SNTAGT. CDR3 length equals 14 residues. Trimming pared 4 bases from V and 4 bases from J, leaving 11 bases between. The CDR3, as DNA: TGTGCCAGCAGTGCCGAGACGGGGAATCAGCCCCAGCATTTT. It translates to CASSAETGNQPQHF.

This rearrangement joins TRBV19 to TRBJ1-4, with 9 bases lining up with TRBD1. This CDR3 has 19 residues. Germline values: CDR1 LNHDA, CDR2 SQIVND (reference sequence). J was trimmed by 8 bases and V by 5 bases; bases with no gene match: 21. Here the CDR3 reads CASSPRTGDRVKVREKLFF. The CDR3 DNA is TGTGCCAGTAGTCCCCGCACCGGGGACAGGGTGAAAGTACGGGAAAAACTGTTTTTT.

The chain has TRBV28 and TRBJ1-5; no definite D call. The CDR3 contains 17 residues. The V gene's germline CDR1 is MDHEN and CDR2 SYDVKM. Trimming cost V 6 bases and J 0 bases, with 18 bases left between them. The CDR3 protein is CASSHGGSRYSNQPQHF. Written as DNA, the CDR3 is TGTGCCAGCAGCCACGGCGGGTCGAGGTATAGCAATCAGCCCCAGCATTTT.